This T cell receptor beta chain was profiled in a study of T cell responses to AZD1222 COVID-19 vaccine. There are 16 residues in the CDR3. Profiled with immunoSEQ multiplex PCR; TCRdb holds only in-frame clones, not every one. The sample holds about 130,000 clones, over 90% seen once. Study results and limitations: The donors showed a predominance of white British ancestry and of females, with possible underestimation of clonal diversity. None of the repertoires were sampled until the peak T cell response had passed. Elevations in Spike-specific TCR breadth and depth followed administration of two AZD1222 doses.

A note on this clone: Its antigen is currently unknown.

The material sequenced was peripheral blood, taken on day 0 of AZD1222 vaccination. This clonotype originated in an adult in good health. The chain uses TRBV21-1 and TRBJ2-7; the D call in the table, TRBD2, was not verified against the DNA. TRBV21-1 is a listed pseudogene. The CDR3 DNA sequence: TGTGCCAGCAGCAAAAGGGAGAGCGGAGAGGGCTACGAGCAGTACTTC. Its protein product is CASSKRESGEGYEQYF.